The rows below give T cell receptor beta chains drawn from one sample of a study of shared clonotypes between healthy human individuals. Profiling relied on immunoSEQ multiplex PCR, and the TCRdb table lists in-frame clones only, not all of them. The table lists about 1.1 million clones, approximately 78% of them singletons. The sample taken for sequencing was memory CD4+ T cells from PBMCs. The receptors come from a man aged 18 to 30 in good health. Some clones in this sample may be carry-over from other donors' samples. The CDR3 runs from the conserved cysteine through the conserved F or W. Fields, in order: V gene, clone size, D gene, J gene, CDR3 DNA, CDR3 protein. D genes are given only for firm matches. The size field is filled for only some rows; it gives once, few, many or a size class.

v_call: TRBV19
clone_size: few
d_call: TRBD1
j_call: TRBJ2-2
cdr3_nt: TGTGCCAGTAGAGTCATAGTGACAGGGGCCGGGGAGCTGTTTTTT
cdr3_aa: CASRVIVTGAGELFF

v_call: TRBV5-1
clone_size: NA
d_call: TRBD2
j_call: TRBJ2-1
cdr3_nt: TGCGCCAGCAGCTTTTTCACCGGGACTAGCGGGAGGAGGTCCTACAATGAGCAGTTCTTC
cdr3_aa: CASSFFTGTSGRRSYNEQFF

v_call: TRBV28
clone_size: NA
d_call: TRBD2
j_call: TRBJ2-7
cdr3_nt: TGTGCCAGCAGTTTAGGGGGACTAGCGGGAAACCCCTACGAGCAGTACTTC
cdr3_aa: CASSLGGLAGNPYEQYF

v_call: TRBV11-2
clone_size: NA
d_call: NA
j_call: TRBJ1-2
cdr3_nt: TGTGCCAGCAGTCAGGGGCAGAACTATGGCTACACCTTC
cdr3_aa: CASSQGQNYGYTF

v_call: TRBV19
clone_size: NA
d_call: NA
j_call: TRBJ2-5
cdr3_nt: TGTGCCAGTATGGGGGCAGGTTTAGGAGAGACCCAGTACTTC
cdr3_aa: CASMGAGLGETQYF

v_call: TRBV2
clone_size: NA
d_call: NA
j_call: TRBJ2-7
cdr3_nt: TGTGCCAGCGAGAGGTTGACCTACGAGCAGTACTTC
cdr3_aa: CASERLTYEQYF

v_call: TRBV11-3
clone_size: NA
d_call: NA
j_call: TRBJ1-1
cdr3_nt: TGTGCCAGCAGCTTAAGGTTCGGGACGGTGAACACTGAAGCTTTCTTT
cdr3_aa: CASSLRFGTVNTEAFF

v_call: TRBV7-2
clone_size: once
d_call: NA
j_call: TRBJ1-5
cdr3_nt: TGTGCCAGCAGCTCAAATAGCAATCAGCCCCAGCATTTT
cdr3_aa: CASSSNSNQPQHF

v_call: TRBV19
clone_size: NA
d_call: NA
j_call: TRBJ2-5
cdr3_nt: TGTGCCAGTAGTATCAGGGGGAGGGCGTCGGAGACCCAGTACTTC
cdr3_aa: CASSIRGRASETQYF

v_call: TRBV28
clone_size: NA
d_call: TRBD1
j_call: TRBJ1-2
cdr3_nt: TGTGCCAGCAGTTCCTTACAGGGGAACTATGGCTACACCTTC
cdr3_aa: CASSSLQGNYGYTF

v_call: TRBV11-2
clone_size: NA
d_call: NA
j_call: TRBJ2-7
cdr3_nt: TGTGCCAGCAGCCAAGGAACAGGGCGCGAAACATACGAGCAGTACTTC
cdr3_aa: CASSQGTGRETYEQYF

v_call: TRBV5-1
clone_size: NA
d_call: NA
j_call: TRBJ2-7
cdr3_nt: TGCGCCAGCAGACCGGACAGCGGAGCCTACGAGCAGTACTTC
cdr3_aa: CASRPDSGAYEQYF

v_call: TRBV27
clone_size: NA
d_call: NA
j_call: TRBJ1-4
cdr3_nt: TGTGCCAGCAGTTTATCGGTGGGGGCGGATGAAAAACTGTTTTTT
cdr3_aa: CASSLSVGADEKLFF